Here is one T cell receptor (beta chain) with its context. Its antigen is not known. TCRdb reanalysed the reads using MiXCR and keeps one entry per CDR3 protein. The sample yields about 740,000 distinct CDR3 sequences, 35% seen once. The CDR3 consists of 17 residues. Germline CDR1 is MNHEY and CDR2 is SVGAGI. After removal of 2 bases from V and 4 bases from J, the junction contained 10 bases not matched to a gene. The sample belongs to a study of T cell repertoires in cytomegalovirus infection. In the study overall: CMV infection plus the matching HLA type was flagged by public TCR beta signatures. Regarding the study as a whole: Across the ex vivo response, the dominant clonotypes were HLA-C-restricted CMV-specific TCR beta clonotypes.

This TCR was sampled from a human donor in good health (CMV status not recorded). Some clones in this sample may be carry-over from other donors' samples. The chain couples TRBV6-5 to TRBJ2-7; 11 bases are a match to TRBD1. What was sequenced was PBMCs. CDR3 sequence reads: CASSYRTGGMNVYEQYF. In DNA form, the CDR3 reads TGTGCCAGCAGTTACCGGACAGGGGGCATGAATGTGTACGAGCAGTACTTC.